A selection of T cell receptor beta chains follows, all from one sample in a study of blood T cell repertoires in COVID-19. The repertoire was sequenced with immunoSEQ multiplex PCR; TCRdb's copy has only in-frame clones and lacks some. The data show roughly 350,000 clones, approximately 87% seen once. The sequencing sample was made of peripheral blood. These receptors were taken from a woman aged 50 to 60 with COVID-19, enrolled during active disease. Each CDR3 is given with its conserved first and last residue. A D gene is named only where the DNA matches it firmly. Expanded clones are given a class, and other clones once, few, many or no size at all.

v_call	d_call	clone_size	j_call	cdr3_nt	cdr3_aa
TRBV7-2	TRBD1	-	TRBJ1-1	TGTGCCAGCAGCTCCGCCGGGACAGCTTTGACTGAAGCTTTCTTT	CASSSAGTALTEAFF
TRBV18	-	once	TRBJ2-5	TGTGCCAGCTCACCACCTTCGGGGGAAGAGACCCAGTACTTC	CASSPPSGEETQYF
TRBV7-2	TRBD2	-	TRBJ2-2	TGTGCCAGCAGCTTAGGTCTAGCGGGAGCACACACCGGGGAGCTGTTTTTT	CASSLGLAGAHTGELFF
TRBV10-1	TRBD2	-	TRBJ2-7	TGCGCCAGCAGTGGGACTAGCGGGCCCTACGAGCAGTACTTC	CASSGTSGPYEQYF
TRBV5-1	TRBD1	-	TRBJ2-7	TGCGCCAGCAGCTTGGTGGACAGGCCCTACGAGCAGTACTTC	CASSLVDRPYEQYF
TRBV30	-	-	TRBJ1-2	TGTGCCTGGAGTGTGAGGGCCCAGCAGCCCGGCTACACCTTC	CAWSVRAQQPGYTF
TRBV5-6	TRBD1	-	TRBJ1-4	TGTGCCAGCAGCACACCACAGGGGAAGGGAGAAAAACTGTTTTTT	CASSTPQGKGEKLFF
TRBV19	-	-	TRBJ1-5	TGTGCCAGTAGCCCTTGGAAACAGGGAAATCAGCCCCAGCATTTT	CASSPWKQGNQPQHF
TRBV5-8	TRBD1	-	TRBJ1-5	TGTGCCAGCAGCGAGGGACAGACTTTCAATCAGCCCCAGCATTTT	CASSEGQTFNQPQHF
TRBV7-2	-	few	TRBJ1-3	TGTGCCAGCAGCTTAGGCCAGATTGGAAACACCATATATTTT	CASSLGQIGNTIYF
TRBV18	TRBD2	-	TRBJ2-1	TGTGCCACCCAACTCCTAGCGGGAGGGTCTTTGGAGCAGTTCTTC	CATQLLAGGSLEQFF
TRBV5-1	-	-	TRBJ2-3	TGCGCCAGCAAAATCCGTCCCGGGGGAGCCAGCACAGATACGCAGTATTTT	CASKIRPGGASTDTQYF
TRBV7-8	TRBD2	-	TRBJ2-1	TGTGCCAGCAGGAGCCGGGGGACTAGCGGGAGGACGTACAATGAGCAGTTCTTC	CASRSRGTSGRTYNEQFF
TRBV18	-	-	TRBJ1-5	TGTGCCAGCTCACCACCCCGCAGGGTTAGCAATCAGCCCCAGCATTTT	CASSPPRRVSNQPQHF
TRBV5-1	-	-	TRBJ2-7	TGCGCCAGCAGCTTGGGGCAGGGTGTCGAGCAGTACTTC	CASSLGQGVEQYF
TRBV6-2/TRBV6-3	-	-	TRBJ1-5	TGTGCCAGCAGCCCCGACAGATATAGCAATCAGCCCCAGCATTTT	CASSPDRYSNQPQHF
TRBV9	-	-	TRBJ2-1	TGTGCCAGCAGCGTAGCTACTACCCAGGGGTACAATGAGCAGTTCTTC	CASSVATTQGYNEQFF
TRBV15	TRBD2	-	TRBJ2-7	TGTGCCACCAGCAGATCTACTAGCGGGACGTACGAGCAGTACTTC	CATSRSTSGTYEQYF
TRBV21-1	-	-	TRBJ1-1	TGTGCCAGCAGCAGTGACAGGGAGTTCGCTGAAGCTTTCTTT	CASSSDREFAEAFF
TRBV5-4	-	-	TRBJ1-1	TGTGCCAGCAGCGTTGGGGGGGCCGGCGGAGCTTTCTTT	CASSVGGAGGAFF
TRBV10-3	-	-	TRBJ2-2	TGTGCCATCAGTGAGTCGGGGCTAGCGAGCAACACCGGGGAGCTGTTTTTT	CAISESGLASNTGELFF
TRBV19	TRBD1	-	TRBJ1-2	TGTGCCAGTAATGACAGGGCCGAGCCTAACTATGGCTACACCTTC	CASNDRAEPNYGYTF
TRBV24-1	TRBD1	-	TRBJ1-2	TGTGCCACCAGTGACCCCAGGGGGACTAACTATGGCTACACCTTC	CATSDPRGTNYGYTF
TRBV19	TRBD1	-	TRBJ1-4	TGTGCCAGTAGCGGCTGGGGGACAGGGTCTAATGAAAAACTGTTTTTT	CASSGWGTGSNEKLFF
TRBV19	-	-	TRBJ2-3	TGTGCCAGTAGTTCCGTATGGGGCGGCACAGATACGCAGTATTTT	CASSSVWGGTDTQYF
TRBV5-4	TRBD1	-	TRBJ2-1	TGTGCCAGCAGCTTGGACACCGGGACAGTCTACAATGAGCAGTTCTTC	CASSLDTGTVYNEQFF
TRBV30	-	once	TRBJ1-1	TGTGCCTGGAGTAGTCAGGTGAACACTGAAGCTTTCTTT	CAWSSQVNTEAFF
TRBV4-2	-	-	TRBJ2-2	TGTGCCAGCAGCCAAGATACAGGCACCGGGGAGCTGTTTTTT	CASSQDTGTGELFF
TRBV6-5	-	-	TRBJ1-6	TGTGCCAGCAGTTACCTAACAAGGGGGGGATCACCCCTCCACTTT	CASSYLTRGGSPLHF
TRBV19	TRBD1	-	TRBJ1-2	TGTGCCAGTAGTCCTGAGGGACAGAGCTATGGCTACACCTTC	CASSPEGQSYGYTF
TRBV7-2	TRBD1	-	TRBJ1-2	TGTGCCAGCAGCTTTGGGACAGTCCCAATCTATGGCTACACCTTC	CASSFGTVPIYGYTF
TRBV19	TRBD1	-	TRBJ1-1	TGTGCCAGTAGTATAGATGGGGGGACAGCCACTGAAGCTTTCTTT	CASSIDGGTATEAFF
TRBV3-1/TRBV3-2	-	once	TRBJ1-2	TGTGCCAGCAGCCGGACAGCCTATGGCTACACCTTC	CASSRTAYGYTF
TRBV6-2/TRBV6-3	TRBD1	-	TRBJ1-3	TGTGCCAGCAGTTACTCCGGGACAGGGATTATGTCTGGAAACACCATATATTTT	CASSYSGTGIMSGNTIYF
TRBV7-2	TRBD1	once	TRBJ2-7	TGTGCCAGCAGCCGGACAGGGGGCTCCTACGAGCAGTACTTC	CASSRTGGSYEQYF
TRBV24-1	-	once	TRBJ2-1	TGTGCCACCAGTGATCACTCCGGGAATTCCTACAATGAGCAGTTCTTC	CATSDHSGNSYNEQFF
TRBV25-1	-	-	TRBJ2-2	TGTGCCAGCAGTGACAGGGTGACCCGGGAGCTGTTTTTT	CASSDRVTRELFF
TRBV5-1	TRBD1	-	TRBJ1-4	TGCGCCAGCAGCTCCACCGCGGGACAGGCAACTAATGAAAAACTGTTTTTT	CASSSTAGQATNEKLFF
TRBV5-1	-	-	TRBJ1-3	TGCGCCAGCAGCTTGGATCCTCCGGGCTCTGGAAACACCATATATTTT	CASSLDPPGSGNTIYF
TRBV7-2	-	once	TRBJ2-4	TGTGCCAGCAGCTTAGACACCCGAGGCATTCAGTACTTC	CASSLDTRGIQYF
TRBV5-1	-	-	TRBJ2-5	TGCGCCAGCAGCCCCCGGGGGTACGAAGAGACCCAGTACTTC	CASSPRGYEETQYF
TRBV12-3/TRBV12-4	-	-	TRBJ1-2	TGTGCCAGCAGTTTAGTGAGCTATGGCTACACCTTC	CASSLVSYGYTF